This T cell receptor (beta chain) was identified in a study of T cells in Graves' hyperthyroidism and ophthalmopathy. The CDR3 runs 15 residues. CDR1 SEHNR and CDR2 FQNEAQ come from the germline V gene (reference sequence). This clonotype was seen many times. Germline and junction disagree at one end, which may indicate a read error. Amplified TCR beta CDR3 regions came from RNA transcripts. HTBI primers drove first-round RT-PCR of the TCR CDR3. In TCRdb, the multiplex PCR reads were re-called with MiXCR into one record per CDR3 protein. This repertoire shows 410,000 or so distinct CDR3 sequences, under 15% found once; its top ten account for about 12%.

This clonotype was obtained from a man aged 18 to 30 with Graves' ophthalmopathy. The chain carries TRBV7-9 and TRBJ1-5; possibly TRBD1 for D (5 bases). The source material was blood. This CDR3 reads CATSNGGRGNQPQHF. DNA of the CDR3: TGTGCCACCAGCAACGGGGGTCGGGGCAATCAGCCCCAGCATTTT.